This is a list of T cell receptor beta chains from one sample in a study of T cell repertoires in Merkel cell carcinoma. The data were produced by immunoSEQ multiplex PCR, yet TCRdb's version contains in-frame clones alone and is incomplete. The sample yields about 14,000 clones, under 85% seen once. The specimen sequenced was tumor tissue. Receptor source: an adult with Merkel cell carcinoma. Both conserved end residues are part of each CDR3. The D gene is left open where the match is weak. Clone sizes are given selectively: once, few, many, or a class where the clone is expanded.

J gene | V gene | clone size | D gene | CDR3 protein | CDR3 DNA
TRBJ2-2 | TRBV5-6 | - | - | CASSLVSYRSGELFF | TGTGCCAGCAGCTTGGTGTCGTACCGGTCCGGGGAGCTGTTTTTT
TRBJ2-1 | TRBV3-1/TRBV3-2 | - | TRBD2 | CASSPHEGEAPGRAYNEQFF | TGTGCCAGCAGCCCCCACGAGGGAGAGGCCCCGGGGAGGGCCTACAATGAGCAGTTCTTC
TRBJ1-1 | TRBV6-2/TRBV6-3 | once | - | CASSTDFYGASAFF | TGTGCCAGCAGCACCGATTTTTACGGGGCAAGCGCTTTCTTT
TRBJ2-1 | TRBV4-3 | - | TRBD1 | CASSQDPGQGINNEQFF | TGCGCCAGCAGCCAAGACCCGGGACAGGGTATCAACAATGAGCAGTTCTTC
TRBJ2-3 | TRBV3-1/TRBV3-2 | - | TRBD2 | CASSQGLARKDTQYF | TGTGCCAGCAGCCAAGGACTAGCGAGGAAAGATACGCAGTATTTT
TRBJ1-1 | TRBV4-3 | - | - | CASSPTAVGSMNTEAFF | TGCGCCAGCAGCCCTACCGCCGTCGGGAGTATGAACACTGAAGCTTTCTTT
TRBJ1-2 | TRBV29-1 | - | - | CSVEVGFSNYGYTF | TGCAGCGTCGAGGTGGGGTTTAGTAACTATGGCTACACCTTC
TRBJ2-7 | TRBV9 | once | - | CASSVAVGSYEQYF | TGTGCCAGCAGCGTAGCTGTGGGGTCCTACGAGCAGTACTTC
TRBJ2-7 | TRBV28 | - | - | CASRGGMAYEQYF | TGTGCCAGCAGAGGGGGAATGGCCTACGAGCAGTACTTC
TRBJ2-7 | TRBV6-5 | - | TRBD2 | CASSSGTSYEQYF | TGTGCCAGCAGTAGCGGGACCTCGTACGAGCAGTACTTC
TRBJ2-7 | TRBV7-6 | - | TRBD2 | CASSLSSGEGEQYF | TGTGCCAGCAGCTTATCTAGCGGGGAGGGCGAGCAGTACTTC
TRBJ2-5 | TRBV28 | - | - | CASSSGDSQETQYF | TGTGCCAGCAGTTCGGGAGACAGCCAAGAGACCCAGTACTTC
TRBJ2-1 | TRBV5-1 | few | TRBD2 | CASSSRAGGPRNEQFF | TGCGCCAGCAGCAGCCGGGCGGGGGGGCCACGCAATGAGCAGTTCTTC
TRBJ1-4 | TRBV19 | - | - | CASSGRTSATNEKLFF | TGTGCCAGTAGTGGGAGAACAAGCGCAACTAATGAAAAACTGTTTTTT
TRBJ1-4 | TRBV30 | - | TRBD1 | CAWGTGDANEKLFF | TGTGCCTGGGGGACAGGGGACGCTAATGAAAAACTGTTTTTT
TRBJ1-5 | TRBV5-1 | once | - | CASSFREHNQPQHF | TGCGCCAGCAGCTTCCGGGAGCATAATCAGCCCCAGCATTTT
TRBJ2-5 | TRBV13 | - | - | CASSLGGYQETQYF | TGTGCCAGCAGCTTAGGAGGCTACCAAGAGACCCAGTACTTC